A single sample is the source of the 5 T cell receptor beta chains below, sequenced in a study of blood T cells in healthy people across ages. Then a second PCR, running roughly 7 to 11 cycles, was carried out with a sample-barcoded 5' primer and a J-beta primer mix. TCRdb reprocessed the 5' RACE reads via MiXCR and lists one record per CDR3 protein. The sample carries nearly 800,000 distinct CDR3 sequences, about 25% recorded once. These data are also associated with another study on T cells of mothers and their children.

The source material was blood. The receptor source for this set is a boy aged 5-17 years in good health.

This clonotype was seen a few times. The rearrangement joins TRBV7-9 to TRBJ2-1; 12 bases map to TRBD2. Germline CDR1 is SEHNR and CDR2 is FQNEAQ (reference sequence). The CDR3 consists of 16 residues. The ends lost 4 bases at V and 7 bases at J; junction bases unmatched: 8. This CDR3 reads CASSSRGLAGVNEQFF. The CDR3 DNA follows: TGTGCCAGCAGCTCCAGGGGACTAGCGGGCGTTAATGAGCAGTTCTTC. Together with reference TRBV7-9 and TRBJ2-1, the CDR3 gives the full variable domain: DTGVSQNPRHKITKRGQNVTFRCDPISEHNRLYWYRQTLGQGPEFLTYFQNEAQLEKSRLLSDRFSAERPKGSFSTLEIQRTEQGDSAMYLCASSSRGLAGVNEQFFGPGTRLTVL.

This clonotype is a singleton in its sample. The rearrangement uses TRBV20-1 and TRBJ2-7, with D maybe TRBD2 (7 bases). V lost 4 bases, J lost 4 bases, and 11 bases lay in between. CDR1 is DFQATT, CDR2 SNEGSKA, per germline (reference sequence). This CDR3 is 12 amino acids long. The CDR3 here is CSAIKGGYEQYF. Here the CDR3 DNA reads TGCAGTGCTATAAAGGGGGGGTACGAGCAGTACTTC.

The chain has TRBV4-3 and TRBJ2-2, with 7 bases aligning to TRBD2. The J segment lost 0 bases and the V segment lost 2 bases, leaving 12 bases of the junction unmatched. The germline gives CDR1 LGHNA, CDR2 YSLEER. CDR3 size: 19 residues. The CDR3 region is CASSQLRGAGPANTGELFF. The CDR3 nucleotides read TGCGCCAGCAGCCAACTACGGGGAGCGGGGCCTGCGAACACCGGGGAGCTGTTTTTT.

This clonotype was recorded a few times. The rearrangement uses TRBV7-9 and TRBJ2-5; maybe TRBD1 (6 bases). The CDR3 spans 13 residues. Trimming left V 4 bases short and J 4 bases short, with 10 bases between. Germline assignment: CDR1 SEHNR and CDR2 FQNEAQ (reference sequence). The CDR3 spells CASSYRVGETQYF. The CDR3 DNA reads TGTGCCAGCAGCTACAGGGTGGGAGAGACCCAGTACTTC. Full variable domain (remainder filled in from reference TRBV7-9 and TRBJ2-5): DTGVSQNPRHKITKRGQNVTFRCDPISEHNRLYWYRQTLGQGPEFLTYFQNEAQLEKSRLLSDRFSAERPKGSFSTLEIQRTEQGDSAMYLCASSYRVGETQYFGPGTRLLVL.

This clonotype has only a few counts. V is TRBV13 and J is TRBJ2-1; a weak D match, TRBD1 (6 bases). Germline V gene data show CDR1 as PRHDT and CDR2 as FYEKMQ (reference sequence). Trimming pared 5 bases from V and 7 bases from J, leaving 15 bases between. This CDR3 has 14 amino acids. The DNA of the CDR3 is TGTGCCAGCAGCGACCAGGGGAAACAGAATGAGCAGTTCTTC. This sequence encodes CASSDQGKQNEQFF.